Each of the 10 T cell receptor beta chains below was sequenced from the same sample in a study of cytomegalovirus exposure and HLA in healthy donors. The primer mix had 60 Vbeta and 13 Jbeta primers. The assay was immunoSEQ multiplex PCR, and TCRdb's table has in-frame clones only and misses some. The data show around 120,000 clones, about four fifths seen once. Sequenced: PBMCs. The receptors come from a man aged 25 to 45 in good health and CMV-seropositive.

J is TRBJ2-7 and V is TRBV11-3; possibly TRBD1 for D (5 bases). Germline V CDR1 and CDR2: SGHNT, YENEEA. This CDR3 spans 15 amino acids. V lost 7 bases, J lost 4 bases, and 20 bases lay in between. CDR3 sequence (DNA): TGTGCCAGCACCAAGGGGCCTAGTCGCTTATACGAGCAGTACTTC. Translating gives CASTKGPSRLYEQYF.

The genes are TRBV7-2 and TRBJ2-7, with D unclear. Germline lookup yields CDR1 SGHTA and CDR2 FQGNSA. CDR3 length: 14 residues. Trimming took 5 bases from V and 0 from J, leaving 11 bases between them. The CDR3 region is CASSPNFDSYEQYF. The CDR3 DNA follows: TGTGCCAGCAGCCCTAATTTCGACTCCTACGAGCAGTACTTC.

The table lists this clone with a few counts. The CDR3 spells CASSYSGRAAEQYF. Written as DNA, the CDR3 is TGTGCCAGCAGTTATAGCGGGAGGGCCGCCGAGCAGTACTTC. V usage is TRBV6-1 and J usage is TRBJ2-7, with 11 bases that match TRBD2. The V gene's germline CDR1 is MNHNS and CDR2 SASEGT. Losses at the gene ends were 5 bases for V and 6 bases for J; bases not matched to a gene: 6. The CDR3 is made up of 14 amino acids.

This clone was seen only once. This rearrangement joins TRBV2 to TRBJ1-2; 12 bases align to TRBD1. V shed 6 bases and J 8 bases; nucleotides not matched to a gene: 7. Germline CDR1 reads SNHLY; CDR2 reads FYNNEI. The CDR3 totals 14 residues. CDR3 in amino acids: CASRSWDRGQGYTF. For the CDR3, the DNA is TGTGCCAGCAGATCTTGGGACAGGGGGCAAGGCTACACCTTC. Full variable domain (missing parts from reference TRBV2 and TRBJ1-2): EPEVTQTPSHQVTQMGQEVILRCVPISNHLYFYWYRQILGQKVEFLVSFYNNEISEKSEIFDDQFSVERPDGSNFTLKIRSTKLEDSAMYFCASRSWDRGQGYTFGSGTRLTVV.

V usage is TRBV5-5 and J usage is TRBJ1-1, with 9 bases identical to TRBD1. Germline V gene data show CDR1 as SGHKS and CDR2 as YYEKEE (reference sequence). CDR3 size: 15 residues. With 4 bases clipped from V and 0 bases from J, the junction kept 4 bases outside the gene matches. CDR3 region: CASSQTGGMNTEAFF. CDR3 nucleotides: TGTGCCAGCAGCCAGACAGGGGGGATGAACACTGAAGCTTTCTTT.

The chain has TRBV2 and TRBJ2-3; maybe TRBD2 (5 bases). Germline V gives CDR1 SNHLY, CDR2 FYNNEI. Trimming removed 0 bases from V and 0 bases from J, with 13 bases in between. The CDR3 sequence is 17 residues long. The CDR3 bases are TGTGCCAGCAGTGAAGCGGCGGGCTCGGGGAGCACAGATACGCAGTATTTT. Its protein product is CASSEAAGSGSTDTQYF.

The chain joins TRBV5-1 to TRBJ2-1; 13 nucleotides agree with TRBD2. From germline, CDR1 is SGHRS and CDR2 YFSETQ. The CDR3 is 17 amino acids. V dropped 3 bases and J dropped 0; count of bases not matched to a gene: 3. CDR3 loop: CASSSRTSGSSYNEQFF. Here the CDR3 DNA reads TGCGCCAGCAGCTCGAGGACTAGCGGGAGCTCCTACAATGAGCAGTTCTTC. The full variable domain, in which reference TRBV5-1 and TRBJ2-1 provide the parts outside the CDR3, is KAGVTQTPRYLIKTRGQQVTLSCSPISGHRSVSWYQQTPGQGLQFLFEYFSETQRNKGNFPGRFSGRQFSNSRSEMNVSTLELGDSALYLCASSSRTSGSSYNEQFFGPGTRLTVL.

As concerns this clone: Within the sample, other DNA sequences also encode this same CDR3. V gene TRBV7-2 combines with J gene TRBJ2-7; possibly TRBD1 for D (6 bases). The germline V gene has CDR1 SGHTA and CDR2 FQGNSA. The ends were cut back, 0 bases at V and 2 bases at J, with 14 bases in the middle. The CDR3 length is 16 residues. For the CDR3, the DNA is TGTGCCAGCAGCTTAGCGGGGGCAAGGTCGACCTACGAGCAGTACTTC. Translated, it gives CASSLAGARSTYEQYF.

The gene calls are TRBV4-2 and TRBJ1-1; 11 bases fit TRBD1. CDR3 length: 17 amino acids. CDR1 and CDR2 from the germline V gene are LGHNA and YNFKEQ. V dropped 6 bases and J dropped 3; count of bases not matched to a gene: 12. The CDR3 spells CASSPKGTGGDYTEAFF. In nucleotides, the CDR3 is TGTGCCAGCAGTCCTAAGGGGACAGGGGGTGATTACACTGAAGCTTTCTTT.

This clone is a singleton in its sample. The V gene is TRBV10-3, the J gene TRBJ2-3; D remains ambiguous. Germline V gives CDR1 ENHRY, CDR2 SYGVKD. The V end lost 6 bases, the J end lost 6 bases, and 19 bases lay between the germline ends. The CDR3 runs 15 residues. This chain's CDR3 is CAISLRRSQRDTQYF. CDR3 coding DNA: TGTGCCATCAGCCTCCGACGCAGCCAGAGGGATACGCAGTATTTT.